These 18 T cell receptor beta chains came from one sample sequenced in a study of shared clonotypes between healthy human individuals. Libraries were prepared by immunoSEQ multiplex PCR; TCRdb keeps only in-frame clonotypes and omits some of them. The sample yields 2 million or so clones, 85% to 95% seen once. The sequenced sample consisted of naive CD4+ T cells sorted from blood. Stated subset: CD45RA+ positively selected. Receptors originate from a man aged 18-30 years in good health.

The chain recombines TRBV6-5 with TRBJ1-2, with D unclear. V lost 4 bases and J lost 3, with 18 bases in between. The CDR3 is made up of 16 amino acids. Looked up from germline, CDR1 is MNHEY and CDR2 is SVGAGI. As DNA, the CDR3 is TGTGCCAGCAGTTCCGTTGAAGGGAGCGTTTACTATGGCTACACCTTC. Its translation is CASSSVEGSVYYGYTF.

The chain recombines TRBV7-9 with TRBJ2-3, with TRBD1 matching over 11 bases. Unmatched junction bases numbered 4, after V lost 5 bases and J lost 3 bases. CDR1 is SEHNR and CDR2 is FQNEAQ in the germline V gene (reference sequence). CDR3 length: 15 residues. The CDR3 sequence: CASSVGDRGTDTQYF. Here the CDR3 DNA reads TGTGCCAGCAGCGTAGGGGACAGGGGGACAGATACGCAGTATTTT.

The V gene is TRBV5-1, the J gene TRBJ2-1; no definite D call. V lost 0 bases and J 2 bases, leaving 15 bases between the germline ends. Germline CDR1 is SGHRS and CDR2 is YFSETQ. CDR3 size: 17 residues. The CDR3 nucleotides read TGCGCCAGCAGCTTGGAAGGTGGAGTGAGTACCTACAATGAGCAGTTCTTC. As protein: CASSLEGGVSTYNEQFF.

In this sample, this clone turned up a few times. The sample carries other DNA sequences with the same CDR3. The rearrangement links TRBV19 to TRBJ1-5; 7 bases map to TRBD1. The CDR3 totals 13 residues. V was clipped by 8 bases and J by 3 bases; unmatched bases: 4. Germline CDR1 reads LNHDA; CDR2 reads SQIVND (reference sequence). The CDR3 region has the DNA TGTGCCAGTCGGGGACAGTACAATCAGCCCCAGCATTTT. As protein: CASRGQYNQPQHF.

This sequence joins TRBV10-3 and TRBJ2-7; D unclear. The germline V gene encodes CDR1 ENHRY and CDR2 SYGVKD. The CDR3 spans 15 residues. V lost 5 bases and J 0 bases, leaving 14 bases between the germline ends. Here the CDR3 DNA reads TGTGCCATCAGTTCCGGGTCCTCGAGCTCCTACGAGCAGTACTTC. Amino acid sequence: CAISSGSSSSYEQYF.

The chain links TRBV6-5 to TRBJ1-1, with D possibly being TRBD1 (5 bases). The V gene lost 6 bases and the J gene lost 5 bases, with 19 bases spanning the gap. The CDR3 has 15 residues. Germline loops: CDR1 MNHEY, CDR2 SVGAGI. The CDR3 nucleotides read TGTGCCAGCAGCCAGCGAGGGGCAGGCGGGACTGAAGCTTTCTTT. The encoded protein is CASSQRGAGGTEAFF.

This clone was observed once. V gene TRBV10-3 combines with J gene TRBJ1-1, with D maybe TRBD1 (5 bases). V lost 3 bases and J 4 bases, leaving 9 bases between the germline ends. Per germline, CDR1 ENHRY and CDR2 SYGVKD. The CDR3 is 13 residues long. This chain's CDR3 is CAISDGDGTEAFF. CDR3 coding DNA: TGTGCCATCAGTGACGGGGACGGCACTGAAGCTTTCTTT.

This chain joins TRBV5-1 and TRBJ2-1; D is possibly TRBD1 (5 bases). V lost 4 bases, J lost 4 bases, and 15 bases lay in between. The CDR3 has 15 residues. Germline lookup yields CDR1 SGHRS and CDR2 YFSETQ. CDR3 sequence: CASSGATEPYNEQFF. CDR3 nucleotides: TGCGCCAGCAGCGGGGCGACGGAGCCGTACAATGAGCAGTTCTTC.

The chain has TRBV6-5 and TRBJ1-2, with D possibly TRBD1 on 6 matching bases. The CDR3 consists of 15 residues. Per germline, CDR1 MNHEY and CDR2 SVGAGI. Trimming took 8 bases from V and 8 from J, leaving 24 bases between them. The chain's CDR3 is CASGTGTPGSGGYTF. CDR3 sequence (DNA): TGTGCCAGCGGGACCGGGACACCGGGCTCCGGGGGCTACACCTTC.

This chain joins TRBV27 and TRBJ2-2, with TRBD2 identical over 13 bases. Trimming removed 7 bases from V and 0 bases from J; junction bases left unmatched: 5. Germline CDR1 and CDR2: MNHEY and SMNVEV (reference sequence). The CDR3 runs to 17 residues. For the CDR3, the DNA is TGTGCCAGCACCGCGGGACTAGCGGGAACGAACACCGGGGAGCTGTTTTTT. Residues: CASTAGLAGTNTGELFF.

V is TRBV27 and J is TRBJ1-2; perhaps TRBD1 as D (5 bases). The ends were cut back, 4 bases at V and 3 bases at J, with 12 bases in the middle. In germline, CDR1 is MNHEY, CDR2 SMNVEV (reference sequence). CDR3 length: 14 amino acids. DNA of the CDR3: TGTGCCAGCAGTTATTACGGAGGGGACTATGGCTACACCTTC. As protein: CASSYYGGDYGYTF.

This chain links TRBV27 with TRBJ2-2; 7 bases agree with TRBD1. Germline trimming cut 5 bases from V and 2 bases from J; bases unmatched to any gene: 8. Looked up from germline, CDR1 is MNHEY and CDR2 is SMNVEV (reference sequence). The CDR3 runs to 16 residues. The CDR3 protein is CASSPHRDSNTGELFF. CDR3 bases: TGTGCCAGCAGTCCCCATCGGGACAGCAACACCGGGGAGCTGTTTTTT.

The chain combines TRBV9 with TRBJ1-6; TRBD1 matches at 10 bases. CDR3 length equals 17 residues. J was trimmed by 1 base and V by 3 bases; bases with no gene match: 4. CDR1 and CDR2 from the germline V gene are SGDLS and YYNGEE. The CDR3: CASSATGGASYNSPLHF. DNA for the CDR3: TGTGCCAGCAGCGCGACAGGGGGCGCGTCCTATAATTCACCCCTCCACTTT.

The chain is built from TRBV6-5 and TRBJ1-2; D is possibly TRBD1 (6 bases). CDR1 MNHEY and CDR2 SVGAGI come from the germline V gene. V was clipped by 4 bases and J by 7 bases, with 13 bases between them. The CDR3 spans 13 residues. The CDR3 region has the DNA TGTGCCAGCAGTTTACAGGGCATTGGTGGCTACACCTTC. This codes for CASSLQGIGGYTF.

The genes are TRBV10-3 and TRBJ2-3, with 7 bases aligning to TRBD2. The length of the CDR3 is 12 residues. Germline V gives CDR1 ENHRY, CDR2 SYGVKD. V shed 7 bases, J shed 6 bases, and the junction held 4 bases outside the gene matches. The CDR3 sequence: CAITAGGDTQYF. In nucleotides, the CDR3 is TGTGCCATCACCGCCGGGGGGGATACGCAGTATTTT.

The chain links TRBV10-3 to TRBJ2-1; D is unclear. Trimming left V 2 bases short and J 6 bases short, with 17 bases between. The CDR3 is 16 amino acids. CDR1 is ENHRY, CDR2 SYGVKD, per germline. CDR3 sequence reads: CAISEMSVDVANEQFF. The CDR3 DNA is TGTGCCATCAGTGAGATGTCCGTCGATGTAGCCAATGAGCAGTTCTTC.

The J gene is TRBJ2-6, the V gene TRBV5-1; no reliable D call. Deletions cut 2 bases from V and 2 bases from J, with 5 bases between. CDR1 SGHRS and CDR2 YFSETQ come from the germline V gene. CDR3 length: 14 amino acids. CDR3 in amino acids: CASSLTPGANVLTF. The CDR3 bases are TGCGCCAGCAGCTTAACCCCTGGGGCCAACGTCCTGACTTTC.

This rearrangement joins TRBV6-1 to TRBJ2-2; 8 positions agree with TRBD2. The CDR3 length is 13 residues. Germline loops: CDR1 MNHNS, CDR2 SASEGT. Trimming removed 8 bases from V and 5 bases from J; junction bases left unmatched: 4. The CDR3 spells CASRGTRTGELFF. CDR3 bases: TGTGCCAGCCGTGGGACTAGGACCGGGGAGCTGTTTTTT.